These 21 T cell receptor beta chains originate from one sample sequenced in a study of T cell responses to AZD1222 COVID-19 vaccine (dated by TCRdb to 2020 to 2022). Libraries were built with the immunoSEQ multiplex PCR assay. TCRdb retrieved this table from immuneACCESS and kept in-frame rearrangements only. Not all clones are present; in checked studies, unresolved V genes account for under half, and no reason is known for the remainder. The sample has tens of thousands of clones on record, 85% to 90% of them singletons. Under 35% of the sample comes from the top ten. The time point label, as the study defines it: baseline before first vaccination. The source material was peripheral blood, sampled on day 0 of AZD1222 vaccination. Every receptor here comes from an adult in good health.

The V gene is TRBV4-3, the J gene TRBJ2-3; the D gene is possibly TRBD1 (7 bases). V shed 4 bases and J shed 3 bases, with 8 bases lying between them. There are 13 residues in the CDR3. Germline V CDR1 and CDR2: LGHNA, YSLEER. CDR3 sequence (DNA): TGCGCCAGCAGCCCAGGGGGGACAGATACGCAGTATTTT. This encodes CASSPGGTDTQYF.

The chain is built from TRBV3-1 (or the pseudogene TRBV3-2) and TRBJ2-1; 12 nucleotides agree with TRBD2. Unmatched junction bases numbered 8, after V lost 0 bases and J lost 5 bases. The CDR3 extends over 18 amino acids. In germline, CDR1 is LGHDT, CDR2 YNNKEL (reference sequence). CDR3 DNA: TGTGCCAGCAGCCAAGATCACGCTAGCGGGAGGGCCGACAATGAGCAGTTCTTC. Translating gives CASSQDHASGRADNEQFF.

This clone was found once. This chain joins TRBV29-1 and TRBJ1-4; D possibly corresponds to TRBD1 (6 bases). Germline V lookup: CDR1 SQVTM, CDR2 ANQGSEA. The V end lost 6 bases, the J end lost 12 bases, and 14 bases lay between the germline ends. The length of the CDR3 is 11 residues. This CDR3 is CSVFGRGELFF. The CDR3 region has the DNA TGCAGCGTCTTCGGGAGGGGGGAACTGTTTTTT.

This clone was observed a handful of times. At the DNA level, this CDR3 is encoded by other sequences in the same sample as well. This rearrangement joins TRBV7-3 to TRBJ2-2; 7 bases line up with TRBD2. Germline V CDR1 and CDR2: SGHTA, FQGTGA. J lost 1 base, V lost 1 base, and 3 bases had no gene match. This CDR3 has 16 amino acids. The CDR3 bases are TGTGCCAGCAGCTTAAGCCCTAGCGGGAACACCGGGGAGCTGTTTTTT. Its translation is CASSLSPSGNTGELFF.

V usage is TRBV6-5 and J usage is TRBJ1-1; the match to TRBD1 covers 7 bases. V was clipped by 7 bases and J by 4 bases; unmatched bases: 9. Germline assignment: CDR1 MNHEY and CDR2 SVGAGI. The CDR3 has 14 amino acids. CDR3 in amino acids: CASKTGEESTEAFF. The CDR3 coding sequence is TGTGCCAGCAAAACAGGGGAGGAGAGCACTGAAGCTTTCTTT.

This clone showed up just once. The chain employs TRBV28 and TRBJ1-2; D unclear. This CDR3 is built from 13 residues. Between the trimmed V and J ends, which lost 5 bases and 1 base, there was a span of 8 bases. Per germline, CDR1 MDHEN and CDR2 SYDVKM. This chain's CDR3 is CASSGPGNYGYTF. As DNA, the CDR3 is TGTGCCAGCAGTGGGCCAGGTAACTATGGCTACACCTTC.

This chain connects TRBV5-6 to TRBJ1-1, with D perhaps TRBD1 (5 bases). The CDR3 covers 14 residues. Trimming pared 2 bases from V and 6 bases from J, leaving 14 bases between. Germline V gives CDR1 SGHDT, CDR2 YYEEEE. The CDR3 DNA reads TGTGCCAGCAGCTTATCGGCCGGAGGGGCTGAAGCTTTCTTT. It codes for CASSLSAGGAEAFF.

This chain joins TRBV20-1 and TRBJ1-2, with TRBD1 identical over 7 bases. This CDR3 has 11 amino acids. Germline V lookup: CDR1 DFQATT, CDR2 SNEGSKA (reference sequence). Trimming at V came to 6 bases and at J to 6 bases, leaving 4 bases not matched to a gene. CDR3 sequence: CSAGGKDGYTF. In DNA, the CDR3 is TGCAGTGCAGGGGGCAAAGATGGCTACACCTTC.

CDR3 loop: CASSPRQTVETQYF. CDR3 bases: TGTGCCAGTAGCCCGCGACAGACGGTTGAGACCCAGTACTTC. This chain joins TRBV19 and TRBJ2-5; possible D gene TRBD1, 5 bases. The CDR3 sequence is 14 residues long. CDR1 LNHDA and CDR2 SQIVND come from the germline V gene (reference sequence). V was pared by 6 bases and J by 5 bases, with 16 bases between.

The CDR3 DNA sequence: TGTGCCAGCAGTGGAACAGGGACAGCCGGTTTTGAAAAACTGTTTTTT. Protein sequence: CASSGTGTAGFEKLFF. The chain has TRBV6-1 and TRBJ1-4; 7 nucleotides match TRBD1. CDR3 length: 16 amino acids. Unmatched junction bases numbered 12, after V lost 4 bases and J lost 7 bases. The germline V gene encodes CDR1 MNHNS and CDR2 SASEGT.

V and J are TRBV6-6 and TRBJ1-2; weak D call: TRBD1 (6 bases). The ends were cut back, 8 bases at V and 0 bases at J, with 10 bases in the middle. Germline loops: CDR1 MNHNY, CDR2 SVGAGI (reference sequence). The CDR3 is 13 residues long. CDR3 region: CASRQATNYGYTF. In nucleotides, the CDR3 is TGTGCCAGCCGACAGGCTACTAACTATGGCTACACCTTC.

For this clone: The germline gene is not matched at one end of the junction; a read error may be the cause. In DNA, the CDR3 is TGTGCCAGCAGCCCGCATAACAATGGGCAGTTCTTC. Amino acid sequence: CASSPHNNGQFF. The rearrangement joins TRBV11-3 to TRBJ2-1; D unresolved. CDR1 is SGHNT and CDR2 is YENEEA in the germline V gene. This CDR3 has 12 residues.

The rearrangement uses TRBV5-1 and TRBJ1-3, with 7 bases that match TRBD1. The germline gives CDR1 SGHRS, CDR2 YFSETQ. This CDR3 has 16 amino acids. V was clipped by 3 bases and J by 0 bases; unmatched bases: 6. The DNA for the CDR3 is TGCGCCAGCAGCTCACGACAGGGCCTCTCTGGAAACACCATATATTTT. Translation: CASSSRQGLSGNTIYF.

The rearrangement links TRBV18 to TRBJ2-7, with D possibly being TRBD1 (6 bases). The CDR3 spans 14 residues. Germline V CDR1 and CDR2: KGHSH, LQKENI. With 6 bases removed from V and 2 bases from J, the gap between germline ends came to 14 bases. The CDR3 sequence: CASSPRDTPYEQYF. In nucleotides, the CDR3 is TGTGCCAGCTCCCCCCGGGACACCCCCTACGAGCAGTACTTC.

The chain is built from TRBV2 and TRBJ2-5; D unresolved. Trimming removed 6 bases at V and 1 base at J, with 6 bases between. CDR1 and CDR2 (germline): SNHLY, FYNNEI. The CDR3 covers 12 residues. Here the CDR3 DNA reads TGTGCCAGCAGCGCCGGCCAAGAGACCCAGTACTTC. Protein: CASSAGQETQYF.

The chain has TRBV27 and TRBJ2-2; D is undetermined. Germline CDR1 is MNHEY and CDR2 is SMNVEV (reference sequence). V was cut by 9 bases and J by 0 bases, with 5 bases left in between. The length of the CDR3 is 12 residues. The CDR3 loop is CASRSNTGELFF. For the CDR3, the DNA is TGTGCCAGTAGGTCGAACACCGGGGAGCTGTTTTTT.

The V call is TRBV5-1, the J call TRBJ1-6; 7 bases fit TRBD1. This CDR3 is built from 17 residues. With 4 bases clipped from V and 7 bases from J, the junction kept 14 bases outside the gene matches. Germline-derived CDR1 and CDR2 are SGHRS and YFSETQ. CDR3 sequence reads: CASSIKMTGMGNSPLHF. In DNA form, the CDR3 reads TGCGCCAGCAGCATAAAGATGACAGGGATGGGGAATTCACCCCTCCACTTT. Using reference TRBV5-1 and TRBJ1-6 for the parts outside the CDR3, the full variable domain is KAGVTQTPRYLIKTRGQQVTLSCSPISGHRSVSWYQQTPGQGLQFLFEYFSETQRNKGNFPGRFSGRQFSNSRSEMNVSTLELGDSALYLCASSIKMTGMGNSPLHFGNGTRLTVT.

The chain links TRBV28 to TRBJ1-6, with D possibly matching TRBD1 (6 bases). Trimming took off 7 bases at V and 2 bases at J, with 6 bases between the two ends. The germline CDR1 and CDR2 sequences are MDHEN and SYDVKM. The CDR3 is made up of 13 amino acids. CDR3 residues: CASKGAYNSPLHF. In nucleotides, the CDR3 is TGTGCCAGCAAGGGGGCCTATAATTCACCCCTCCACTTT.

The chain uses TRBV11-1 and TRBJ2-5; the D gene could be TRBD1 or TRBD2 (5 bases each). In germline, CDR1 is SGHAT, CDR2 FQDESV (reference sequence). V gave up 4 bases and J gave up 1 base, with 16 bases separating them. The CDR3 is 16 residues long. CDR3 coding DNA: TGTGCCAGCAGCTCTGAGGGGCGCACATCCCAAGAGACCCAGTACTTC. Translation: CASSSEGRTSQETQYF.

Here the CDR3 DNA reads TGCGCCAGCAGCTTACAGTACAATGAGCAGTTCTTC. Its protein product is CASSLQYNEQFF. The rearrangement joins TRBV5-1 to TRBJ2-1; D unresolved. Trimming left V 2 bases short and J 4 bases short, with 4 bases between. The CDR3 runs 12 residues. Germline V gives CDR1 SGHRS, CDR2 YFSETQ.

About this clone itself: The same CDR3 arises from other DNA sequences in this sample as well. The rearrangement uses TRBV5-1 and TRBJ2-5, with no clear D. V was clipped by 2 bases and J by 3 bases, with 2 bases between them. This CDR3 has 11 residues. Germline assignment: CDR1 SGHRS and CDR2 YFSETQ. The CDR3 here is CASSLEETQYF. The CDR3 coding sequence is TGCGCCAGCAGCTTAGAAGAGACCCAGTACTTC.